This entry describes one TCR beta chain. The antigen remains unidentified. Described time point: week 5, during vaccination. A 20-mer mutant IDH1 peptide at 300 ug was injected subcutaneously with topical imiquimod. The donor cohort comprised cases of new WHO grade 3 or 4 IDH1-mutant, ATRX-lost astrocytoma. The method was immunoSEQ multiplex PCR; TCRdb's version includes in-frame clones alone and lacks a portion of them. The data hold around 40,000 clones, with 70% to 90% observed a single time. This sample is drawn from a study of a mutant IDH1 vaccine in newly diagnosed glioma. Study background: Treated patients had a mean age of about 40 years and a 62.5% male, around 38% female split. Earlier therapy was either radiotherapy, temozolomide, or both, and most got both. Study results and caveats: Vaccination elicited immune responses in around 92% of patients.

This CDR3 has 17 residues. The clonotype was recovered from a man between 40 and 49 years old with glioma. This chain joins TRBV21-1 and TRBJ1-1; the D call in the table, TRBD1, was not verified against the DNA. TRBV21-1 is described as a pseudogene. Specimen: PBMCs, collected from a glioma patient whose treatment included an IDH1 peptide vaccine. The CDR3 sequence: CASSKSGTGSGNTEAFF. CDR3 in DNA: TGTGCCAGCAGCAAATCAGGGACAGGGTCGGGGAACACTGAAGCTTTCTTT.